What follows are 21 T cell receptor beta chains derived from one specimen sequenced in a study of cytomegalovirus exposure and HLA in healthy donors. It was with 60 Vbeta and 13 Jbeta primers that the PCR ran. The method was immunoSEQ multiplex PCR; TCRdb's version includes in-frame clones alone and lacks a portion of them. The repertoire holds approximately 120,000 clones, with 81% as singletons. Sequenced: PBMCs. Receptors originate from a woman under 40 in good health and CMV-seronegative.

This sequence joins TRBV20-1 and TRBJ1-4; D ambiguous. Germline CDR1 is DFQATT and CDR2 is SNEGSKA (reference sequence). Trimming removed 5 bases at V and 3 bases at J, with 4 bases between. This CDR3 has 11 residues. CDR3 coding DNA: TGCAGTGCTGGGCCTAATGAAAAACTGTTTTTT. Its translation: CSAGPNEKLFF.

The V call is TRBV6-5, the J call TRBJ1-2, with D tentatively TRBD1 (6 bases). The CDR3 is 15 residues long. Germline CDR1 is MNHEY and CDR2 is SVGAGI. The ends were cut back, 6 bases at V and 4 bases at J, with 18 bases in the middle. The CDR3, as DNA: TGTGCCAGCAGGAAGGACAGAAAACCTTCCTATGGCTACACCTTC. It yields the protein CASRKDRKPSYGYTF.

J is TRBJ2-5 and V is TRBV7-2; 10 nucleotides align to TRBD2. From germline, CDR1 is SGHTA and CDR2 FQGNSA. The CDR3 loop spans 17 amino acids. J was trimmed by 5 bases and V by 5 bases; bases with no gene match: 14. The CDR3 bases are TGTGCCAGCAGCCCTATAGCGGGAGGCCCTCCGCGGGAGACCCAGTACTTC. Its translation is CASSPIAGGPPRETQYF.

The rearrangement joins TRBV7-6 to TRBJ2-7, with a possible D match to TRBD2 (7 bases). V was clipped by 2 bases and J by 5 bases, with 19 bases between them. The V gene's germline CDR1 is SGHVS and CDR2 FNYEAQ. The CDR3 is made up of 16 amino acids. This CDR3 is CASSLRGGDIGDEQYF. The CDR3 nucleotides are TGTGCCAGCAGCTTAAGGGGGGGGGACATCGGGGACGAGCAGTACTTC.

The genes are TRBV5-1 and TRBJ1-2; 8 bases are a match to TRBD1. The junction had 14 bases not matched to a gene; V was cut back by 5 bases and J by 8 bases. The germline V gene encodes CDR1 SGHRS and CDR2 YFSETQ. The CDR3 extends over 15 amino acids. This chain's CDR3 is CASSWGRQGSGGYTF. The CDR3 DNA is TGCGCCAGCAGTTGGGGTCGACAGGGGTCGGGCGGCTACACCTTC.

The genes are TRBV29-1 and TRBJ2-3, with D maybe TRBD2 (5 bases). V lost 4 bases and J 4 bases, leaving 9 bases between the germline ends. Per the germline V gene, CDR1 is SQVTM and CDR2 is ANQGSEA. CDR3 length: 12 residues. The CDR3 region has the DNA TGCAGCGTTGTGTCTAGCTCAGATACGCAGTATTTT. This gives the protein CSVVSSSDTQYF.

The chain uses TRBV27 and TRBJ1-2, with 9 bases lining up with TRBD1. This CDR3 has 15 residues. Germline loops: CDR1 MNHEY, CDR2 SMNVEV (reference sequence). V shed 3 bases and J 8 bases; nucleotides not matched to a gene: 10. The CDR3 DNA reads TGTGCCAGCAGTTTCGGGACAGGGCCCTTTGGAGGCTACACCTTC. Amino acids: CASSFGTGPFGGYTF.

This sequence joins TRBV11-3 and TRBJ2-7; a possible D gene is TRBD2 (6 bases). V was pared by 0 bases and J by 3 bases, with 12 bases between. The CDR3 extends over 15 amino acids. Germline V lookup: CDR1 SGHNT, CDR2 YENEEA. In DNA form, the CDR3 reads TGTGCCAGCAGCTTAGACTCGACTAGGGGCTACGAGCAGTACTTC. This encodes CASSLDSTRGYEQYF.

The rearrangement links TRBV29-1 to TRBJ1-2, with TRBD1 matching over 7 bases. V lost 6 bases to trimming and J lost 4 bases; unmatched junction nucleotides: 11. The CDR3 is 14 amino acids. The germline V gene encodes CDR1 SQVTM and CDR2 ANQGSEA. CDR3 loop: CSVLGGLLGYGYTF. CDR3 coding DNA: TGCAGCGTATTAGGGGGCCTCCTAGGCTATGGCTACACCTTC.

The J gene is TRBJ2-5, the V gene TRBV5-5; possibly TRBD2 for D (5 bases). The V and J ends lost 3 bases and 2 bases respectively, with 11 bases between them. The CDR3 runs 14 residues. Germline V gives CDR1 SGHKS, CDR2 YYEKEE (reference sequence). The CDR3 loop is CASSYPERQETQYF. The CDR3 nucleotides are TGTGCCAGCAGCTACCCTGAGCGGCAAGAGACCCAGTACTTC.

On this clone itself: Relative to the germline gene, one junction end is altered; a read error may explain this. V usage is TRBV7-9 and J usage is TRBJ2-3; 8 bases are a match to TRBD2. The CDR3 spans 12 residues. Germline CDR1 reads SEHNR; CDR2 reads FQNEAQ (reference sequence). The CDR3 loop reads CASSSGGGLADF. In DNA, the CDR3 is TGTGCCAGCAGCTCGGGGGGGGGACTCGCAGATTTT.

V usage is TRBV14 and J usage is TRBJ1-1, with 7 bases lining up with TRBD1. The trim removed 8 bases at V and 8 bases at J, leaving 14 bases unmatched. CDR3 length: 14 residues. CDR1 and CDR2 (germline): SGHDN, FVKESK. The CDR3 region is CASPKGQRTPEAFF. CDR3 bases: TGTGCCAGCCCCAAGGGACAGCGTACCCCCGAAGCTTTCTTT. The full variable domain, in which reference TRBV14 and TRBJ1-1 provide the parts outside the CDR3, is EAGVTQFPSHSVIEKGQTVTLRCDPISGHDNLYWYRRVMGKEIKFLLHFVKESKQDESGMPNNRFLAERTGGTYSTLKVQPAELEDSGVYFCASPKGQRTPEAFFGQGTRLTVV.

The rearrangement uses TRBV27 and TRBJ1-6; TRBD1 matches at 8 bases. Looked up from germline, CDR1 is MNHEY and CDR2 is SMNVEV (reference sequence). J was trimmed by 9 bases and V by 5 bases; bases with no gene match: 6. CDR3 length: 14 residues. For the CDR3, the DNA is TGTGCCAGCAGTGCCCTGCAGGGGGCTTCACCCCTCCACTTT. Amino acid sequence: CASSALQGASPLHF.

The chain combines TRBV10-3 with TRBJ2-7; 9 bases match TRBD2. Germline trimming cut 2 bases from V and 3 bases from J; bases unmatched to any gene: 5. The germline CDR1 and CDR2 sequences are ENHRY and SYGVKD. There are 15 residues in the CDR3. The CDR3 nucleotides are TGTGCCATCAGTGAGATGACTAGCGGTAACTACGAGCAGTACTTC. Amino acids: CAISEMTSGNYEQYF.

Details on this clone: Germline and junction disagree at one end, which may indicate a read error. The J gene is TRBJ1-1, the V gene TRBV5-5, with D perhaps matching TRBD1 (5 bases). The germline V gene has CDR1 SGHKS and CDR2 YYEKEE (reference sequence). This CDR3 is 16 amino acids long. This chain's CDR3 is CASSLEGRLMNSEAFF. Written as DNA, the CDR3 is TGTGCCAGCAGCTTGGAGGGGCGCCTCATGAACAGTGAAGCTTTCTTT.

The CDR3 nucleotides are TGCAGCGCCGTCACAGGTTCAGGCAATCAGCCCCAGCATTTT. It yields the protein CSAVTGSGNQPQHF. The chain employs TRBV29-1 and TRBJ1-5; D is perhaps TRBD1 (5 bases). The germline CDR1 and CDR2 sequences are SQVTM and ANQGSEA. The CDR3 is made up of 14 amino acids. The V gene lost 7 bases and the J gene lost 2 bases, with 15 bases spanning the gap.

This clone was seen once. This chain links TRBV28 with TRBJ2-4, with 8 bases that match TRBD1. This CDR3 spans 17 amino acids. From germline, CDR1 is MDHEN and CDR2 SYDVKM. The junction had 12 bases not matched to a gene; V was cut back by 8 bases and J by 0 bases. CDR3 sequence (DNA): TGTGCCAGCTCACACCCTGGACAGGGCATAGCCAAAAACATTCAGTACTTC. This gives the protein CASSHPGQGIAKNIQYF.

The gene calls are TRBV9 and TRBJ2-7; 7 bases are shared with TRBD1. After removal of 0 bases from V and 0 bases from J, the junction contained 3 bases not matched to a gene. Germline V gene lookup returns CDR1 SGDLS and CDR2 YYNGEE. The CDR3 extends over 15 amino acids. This CDR3 reads CASSVGRDSSYEQYF. The CDR3 DNA follows: TGTGCCAGCAGCGTAGGAAGGGACAGCTCCTACGAGCAGTACTTC.

This clone has a single count. The V and J genes are TRBV4-2 and TRBJ1-2, with D perhaps TRBD1 (5 bases). Germline values: CDR1 LGHNA, CDR2 YNFKEQ. The CDR3 is 15 residues long. Deletions cut 1 base from V and 1 base from J, with 10 bases between. CDR3 sequence: CASSQATGDNYGYTF. DNA of the CDR3: TGTGCCAGCAGCCAAGCTACGGGGGATAACTATGGCTACACCTTC.

The chain combines TRBV6-5 with TRBJ1-2; the D gene is possibly TRBD1 (6 bases). The CDR3 length is 13 residues. Trimming took off 4 bases at V and 8 bases at J, with 14 bases between the two ends. Germline-derived CDR1 and CDR2 are MNHEY and SVGAGI. The CDR3 sequence: CASSSQGTEGYTF. DNA of the CDR3: TGTGCCAGCAGTTCACAGGGAACTGAGGGCTACACCTTC.

J is TRBJ2-3 and V is TRBV10-3, with TRBD2 identical over 8 bases. After removal of 5 bases from V and 5 bases from J, the junction contained 9 bases not matched to a gene. The CDR3 runs 15 residues. CDR1 ENHRY and CDR2 SYGVKD come from the germline V gene. The CDR3 DNA sequence: TGTGCCATCAGTCCCTCGGGAGGGCCAATAGATACGCAGTATTTT. Translated: CAISPSGGPIDTQYF.